The text below deals with one T cell receptor beta chain. This clonotype occurred a few times. The antigen it binds to is not known. One base away there is no much larger clone; base qualities are not given. These data are taken from a study of T-cell memory formation after mild COVID-19 (dated by TCRdb to the early 2020s). Regarding the study in general: TCR sequence clusters from the two donors were found to be largely donor specific. Two young, previously healthy adult volunteers, one female and one male, were included in the cohort. Longitudinal TCRalpha and TCRbeta repertoire sequencing tracked T-cell clones expanding and contracting after mild COVID-19 in two donors. Here is what the overall study found, with its caveats: Only a couple of mild cases were covered by the study, and larger cohorts that include severe cases with pre-infection samples were considered necessary. Some responding clones were detected in pre-infection memory, which suggested that pre-existing cross-reactive memory T cells had joined the SARS-CoV-2 response. Contracting CD4+ clones were located mainly in the CM and EM memory subsets, whereas CD8+ clones were found to be enriched in EMRA. SARS-CoV-2 specificity was not confirmed for the second-wave clones peaking on day 37. From day 15 to 85, contracting clones showed balanced CD4/CD8 phenotypes, whereas a second wave of clones that expanded from day 15 to 37 leaned towards CD4+.

This sample was sequenced with an Illumina NovaSeq 6000. TCRalpha and TCRbeta cDNA libraries were built by 5'RACE with constant-segment primers, adding sample barcodes and unique molecular identifiers. Trizol reagent was used to extract RNA from every sample. Amplification of the libraries took two PCR steps, and the second step added a second sample barcode plus Illumina TruSeq adapters. Sequencing of the libraries was done on an Illumina NovaSeq, producing 2 x 150 bp paired-end reads. Per the source publication's procedure: With migec v1.2.7, reads were demultiplexed and then collapsed into UMI-guided consensus sequences. Using mixcr v2.1.11, the UMI consensuses were aligned to TRA and TRB V and J templates and assembled into clonotypes. A clonotype was counted as expanded or contracted only when both edgeR and NoisET called the clonotype significant, with the noise models trained on biological replicates. For edgeR calls, the thresholds were a false discovery rate-adjusted p below 0.01 and a log2 fold-change of 1. PCA with hierarchical clustering of max-normalized trajectories of the 1000 most abundant clonotypes was used as exploratory dynamics analysis. The CD4 or CD8 phenotype of responding clones was assigned using the separately sequenced CD4+ and CD8+ repertoires. Clones were called with MiXCR by TCRdb after fastp trimmed the public reads at Q25, and only in-frame beta chains were retained. CDR3 protein duplicates are merged, each entry listing the most common genes and DNA. The V and J calls shown here were made by TCRdb, not taken from the authors' results. Within this sample are fewer than 550,000 distinct CDR3 sequences, with about 20% of them counted one time only. The top ten constitute 7.5% to 10% of the sample.

From cysteine to phenylalanine, the CDR3 is 13 amino acids long. The only DNA kept is the CDR3, 39 bases in frame from the first base. From a lookup of the germline V gene (reference sequence), CDR1 and CDR2 are SEHNR and FQNEAQ. The trim is 5 bases for V and 3 bases for J, with a gap of 10 bases between the germline ends. Ficoll-Paque density gradient centrifugation was the method used to isolate PBMCs. The sequenced sample consisted of PBMCs or a T cell subset sorted from them (not recorded which). Recombination connected TRBV7-9 to TRBJ1-1; the D segment could be TRBD1, given 5 matching bases. This clonotype originated in an adult woman who had mild COVID-19 (a few samples of this study predate the infection). The sample titles of this study are shuffled in the database, so cell type and time point are left out; the donor was told from shared clones. The CDR3 has the sequence CASSDQGDTEAFF. The sequence in DNA is TGTGCCAGCAGCGACCAGGGAGACACTGAAGCTTTCTTT. When the CDR3 is completed using the reference TRBV7-9 and TRBJ1-1 genes on either side, the full variable domain is DTGVSQNPRHKITKRGQNVTFRCDPISEHNRLYWYRQTLGQGPEFLTYFQNEAQLEKSRLLSDRFSAERPKGSFSTLEIQRTEQGDSAMYLCASSDQGDTEAFFGQGTRLTVV.